The clone carrying this TCR beta chain was counted many times. The antigen is unknown. This specimen belongs to a study of T cells in Graves' hyperthyroidism and ophthalmopathy. It was RNA transcripts that yielded the amplified TCR beta CDR3 regions. The HTBI set primed first-round TCR CDR3 RT-PCR. MiXCR, run by TCRdb on the multiplex PCR reads, gives a single entry per CDR3 protein. The table has 75,000 to 100,000 distinct CDR3 sequences, roughly half seen once. Trimming took off 5 bases at V and 5 bases at J, with 12 bases between the two ends. This CDR3 contains 13 residues. Study observations and caveats: A model built on 13 V-J features separated ophthalmopathy from stable hyperthyroidism.

The material sequenced was blood. The genes are TRBV12-3 or TRBV12-4 and TRBJ2-5, with D uncertain. The receptor was derived from a middle-aged woman with Graves' hyperthyroidism. In DNA form, the CDR3 reads TGTGCCAGCAGTCCACCATTAAGGGAGACCCAGTACTTC. This encodes CASSPPLRETQYF.